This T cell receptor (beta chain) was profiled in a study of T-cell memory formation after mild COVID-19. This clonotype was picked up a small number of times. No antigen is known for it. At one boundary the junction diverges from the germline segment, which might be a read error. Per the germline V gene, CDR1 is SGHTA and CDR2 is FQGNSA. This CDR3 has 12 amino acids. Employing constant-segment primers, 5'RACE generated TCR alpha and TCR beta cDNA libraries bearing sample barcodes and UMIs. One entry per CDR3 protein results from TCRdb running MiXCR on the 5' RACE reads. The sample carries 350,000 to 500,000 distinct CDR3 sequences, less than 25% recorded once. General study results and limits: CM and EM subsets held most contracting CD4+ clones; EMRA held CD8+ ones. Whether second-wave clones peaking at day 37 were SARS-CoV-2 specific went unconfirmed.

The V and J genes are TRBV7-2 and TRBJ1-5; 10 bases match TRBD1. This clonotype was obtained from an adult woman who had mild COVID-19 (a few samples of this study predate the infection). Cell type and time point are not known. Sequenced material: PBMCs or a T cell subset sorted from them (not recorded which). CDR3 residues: CASSRPGQGTFF. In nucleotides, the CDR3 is TGTGCCAGCAGCCGACCGGGACAGGGGACCTTCTTC.